The sequence of this TCR beta chain was determined in a study of blood T cell repertoires in COVID-19. Overall study: PBMCs, B-cell-depleted T cells, or T cells were the source of the cDNA or gDNA that made up the material.

Per the authors' pipeline: Quantification of nucleated cells was approximated via reference gene primer amplification. Sequencing used immunoSEQ multiplex PCR; TCRdb keeps in-frame clones, though not all of them. V and J calls and clone size follow that table, whereas D and trimming were derived from the DNA. The table includes 110,000 or so clones, around 80% detected once. V dropped 6 bases and J dropped 2 bases, with 10 bases sitting between them. Germline-derived CDR1 and CDR2 are SEHNR and FQNEAQ (reference sequence). The CDR3 spans 13 residues. The sample comprised peripheral blood. This TCR was recovered from an elderly woman with active or convalescent COVID-19. This rearrangement joins TRBV7-9 to TRBJ2-5, with a weak D call TRBD1 (6 bases). CDR3 nucleotides: TGTGCCAGCAGGGACGGACAGCAAGAGACCCAGTACTTC. This translates into CASRDGQQETQYF.